The clone carrying this T cell receptor beta chain was observed a handful of times. The target antigen is unknown. This entry is derived from a study of CD8+ T cells in alopecia areata. The study's findings and limits: Lesional scalp, notably in alopecia totalis/universalis, had clonality above that of normal scalp. Patients shared TCRs less clearly than mice did, possibly owing to HLA.

The CDR3 loop spans 14 amino acids. Germline V lookup: CDR1 SGDLS, CDR2 YYNGEE. V was pared by 3 bases and J by 4 bases, with 4 bases of the junction left unmatched. Following RNA extraction, reverse transcription yielded cDNA that acted as the sequencing template. Here immunoSEQ multiplex PCR was the method, and the copy in TCRdb shows in-frame clones only, minus some. There are about 97,000 clones in the sample; more than 35% occur only once, and 1% to 1.5% lies in the top ten. Samples from alopecia areata patients were lesional scalp punch biopsies and peripheral blood. Investigators sorted PBMCs to obtain both CD4+ and CD8+ T cells.

Input material: CD4+ T cells sorted from blood. The rearrangement uses TRBV9 and TRBJ2-7; 10 bases fit TRBD1. This receptor was obtained from a human donor with alopecia areata. CDR3 sequence reads: CASSADRGRYEQYF. DNA of the CDR3: TGTGCCAGCAGCGCGGACAGGGGGAGGTACGAGCAGTACTTC.